The 24 T cell receptor beta chains in this list originate from one sample, sequenced in a study of tumor and adjacent non-tumor tissue in lung cancer. The template was RNA from unsorted bulk tissue. The library came from three nested PCR rounds adapted from ARM-PCR protocols. MiXCR, applied by TCRdb to the multiplex PCR reads, yields one record per CDR3 protein. The sample yields about 68,000 distinct CDR3 sequences, almost 60% seen once. The material sequenced was lung tumor tissue. The receptors here all came from a man aged 50-59 years with non-small cell lung cancer.

As for this clonotype: The CDR3 does not close with the conserved phenylalanine or tryptophan, likely indicating a read error. The gene calls are TRBV28 and TRBJ1-2; D gene unclear. Germline V CDR1 and CDR2: MDHEN, SYDVKM. The CDR3 covers 13 residues. CDR3: CARSFPHSYGYTS. DNA for the CDR3: TGTGCCAGGAGTTTCCCCCACTCCTATGGCTACACCTCC.

As regards this clonotype: Germline is not matched at one junction end, which may reflect a read error. The rearrangement links TRBV24-1 to TRBJ2-2; D possibly uses TRBD1 or TRBD2 (5 bases each). The germline V gene encodes CDR1 KGHDR and CDR2 SFDVKD. CDR3 length: 17 residues. CDR3 nucleotide sequence: TGTGCCACCAATCCGGCAGGGATGGGCTCGAACACCGGGGAGTTGTTTTTT. As protein: CATNPAGMGSNTGELFF.

The sample holds many counts of this clonotype. CDR3 DNA sequence: TGTGCCAGCAGCCAAGCTATGGACCTATCCTACAATGAGCAGTTCTTC. Translating gives CASSQAMDLSYNEQFF. The chain uses TRBV4-2 and TRBJ2-1, with D hard to call. Germline assignment: CDR1 LGHNA and CDR2 YNFKEQ. Deletions cut 1 base from V and 1 base from J, with 11 bases between. CDR3 size: 16 residues.

Concerning this clonotype: A much larger clonotype is one base distant, so this may be a read error. The CDR3 sequence: CASINGQGYTDTQYF. In nucleotides, the CDR3 is TGTGCCAGCATAAATGGGCAGGGGTACACAGATACGCAGTATTTT. The chain uses TRBV28 and TRBJ2-3, with D perhaps matching TRBD1 (6 bases). The V end was cut by 7 bases, the J end by 2 bases, with 16 bases between. This CDR3 region has 15 residues. Looked up from germline, CDR1 is MDHEN and CDR2 is SYDVKM.

Points on this clonotype: A much larger clone differs by one base, so this may be a read error. The genes are TRBV28 and TRBJ2-1; TRBD2 agrees at 7 bases. This CDR3 is 15 amino acids long. V shed 6 bases and J 8 bases; nucleotides not matched to a gene: 13. The germline CDR1 and CDR2 sequences are MDHEN and SYDVKM. The CDR3 nucleotides are TGTGCCAGCAGCCGTGGGACTGGCGGGAGCTATGAGCAGTTCTTC. This encodes CASSRGTGGSYEQFF.

As to this clonotype: Because the CDR3 is missing its conserved closing phenylalanine or tryptophan, this is likely a read error. The V gene is TRBV7-9, the J gene TRBJ2-3; the D gene is possibly TRBD2 (6 bases). The V gene lost 3 bases and the J gene lost 0 bases, with 10 bases spanning the gap. Germline assignment: CDR1 SEHNR and CDR2 FQNEAQ (reference sequence). CDR3 length equals 15 residues. CDR3 region: CASSFGTSSTDTQYI. CDR3 sequence (DNA): TGTGCCAGCAGCTTCGGGACTTCTAGCACAGATACGCAGTATATT.

This clonotype was seen many times. V is TRBV6-6 and J is TRBJ1-1; TRBD1 aligns across 8 bases. Germline CDR1 is MNHNY and CDR2 is SVGAGI (reference sequence). V gave up 5 bases and J gave up 7 bases; unmatched junction bases: 6. The CDR3 runs 13 residues. Here the CDR3 DNA reads TGTGCCAGCAGTCGCGACAGGGGCGGTGAAGCTTTCTTT. Translating gives CASSRDRGGEAFF.

The chain joins TRBV4-1 to TRBJ2-3; no clear D gene. The germline V gene has CDR1 MGHRA and CDR2 YSYEKL. V was pared by 0 bases and J by 0 bases, with 7 bases between. CDR3 size: 15 residues. CDR3 amino acids: CASSQDLYSTDTQYF. The CDR3, as DNA: TGCGCCAGCAGCCAAGATTTGTACAGCACAGATACGCAGTATTTT.

Regarding this clonotype: The junction and the germline gene differ at one end; a read error may be behind it. The V and J genes are TRBV6-2 or TRBV6-3 and TRBJ2-1; D gene ambiguous. The CDR3 has 12 residues. In germline, CDR1 is MNHEY, CDR2 SVGEGT. The CDR3 protein is CVSCSSNNEQFF. The CDR3 region has the DNA TGTGTCAGCTGCAGCTCCAACAATGAGCAGTTCTTC.

A note on this clonotype: Likely a read error: the CDR3 ends without its conserved phenylalanine or tryptophan. The V call is TRBV11-2, the J call TRBJ2-1; 15 nucleotides agree with TRBD2. The CDR3 has 16 residues. Germline V CDR1 and CDR2: SGHAT, FQNNGV. V shed 5 bases and J 10 bases; nucleotides not matched to a gene: 9. The CDR3 loop reads CASSTGTSGGTQEQFS. In DNA form, the CDR3 reads TGTGCCAGCAGCACCGGGACTAGCGGGGGGACCCAAGAGCAGTTCTCC.

The chain employs TRBV14 and TRBJ2-3; D is perhaps TRBD1 (6 bases). V shed 9 bases and J shed 4 bases, with 14 bases lying between them. The CDR3 length is 13 residues. Germline V gene lookup returns CDR1 SGHDN and CDR2 FVKESK. The CDR3 nucleotides are TGTGCCAGTAACCAAAACAGGGCAGATACGCAGTATTTT. Its protein is CASNQNRADTQYF.

In its sample, this clonotype ranks as large. The V and J genes are TRBV29-1 and TRBJ1-2, with D unresolved. V dropped 0 bases and J dropped 2 bases, with 1 base sitting between them. Germline assignment: CDR1 SQVTM and CDR2 ANQGSEA. This CDR3 region has 11 residues. In DNA, the CDR3 is TGCAGCGTTGAAGAGAACTATGGCTACACCTTC. Translated: CSVEENYGYTF.

This clonotype was counted a single time. A junction boundary mismatches the germline segment, possibly from a read error. This chain connects TRBV11-2 to TRBJ2-5; TRBD2 agrees at 9 bases. This CDR3 has 19 residues. The germline V gene has CDR1 SGHAT and CDR2 FQNNGV. CDR3 nucleotides: TGTGTCAGCAGCTTTCCCCGATGGGGTAGCGGGGGCCTAGATGAGACCCAGTACTTC. This gives the protein CVSSFPRWGSGGLDETQYF.

The V call is TRBV2, the J call TRBJ2-1; a weak D match, TRBD1 (5 bases). The ends were cut back, 4 bases at V and 0 bases at J, with 7 bases in the middle. CDR3 length equals 14 residues. The germline gives CDR1 SNHLY, CDR2 FYNNEI. The CDR3 is CASSGQSSYNEQFF. The CDR3 region has the DNA TGTGCCAGCAGTGGACAGAGCTCCTACAATGAGCAGTTCTTC. Using reference TRBV2 and TRBJ2-1 for the parts outside the CDR3, the full variable domain is EPEVTQTPSHQVTQMGQEVILRCVPISNHLYFYWYRQILGQKVEFLVSFYNNEISEKSEIFDDQFSVERPDGSNFTLKIRSTKLEDSAMYFCASSGQSSYNEQFFGPGTRLTVL.

As regards this clonotype: A read error may be the cause here, since a much bigger clone is one base away. This CDR3 is missing its conserved last phenylalanine or tryptophan, likely due to a read error. This rearrangement joins TRBV11-1 to TRBJ2-7; no clear D gene. V was pared by 0 bases and J by 3 bases, with 6 bases between. The CDR3 is made up of 13 amino acids. Germline-derived CDR1 and CDR2 are SGHAT and FQDESV (reference sequence). CDR3 in DNA: TGTGCCAGCAGCTTAGCGGCTGGCTACGAGCAGTACCTC. Its protein product is CASSLAAGYEQYL.

Many counts were recorded for this clonotype. The chain combines TRBV4-2 with TRBJ1-1; 7 nucleotides line up with TRBD1. J lost 1 base, V lost 4 bases, and 12 bases had no gene match. The length of the CDR3 is 17 residues. Germline assignment: CDR1 LGHNA and CDR2 YNFKEQ. The CDR3 here is CASSRNRGMNWNTEAFF. The CDR3 DNA reads as TGTGCCAGCAGCCGGAACAGGGGTATGAATTGGAACACTGAAGCTTTCTTT.

Notes on this clonotype: A read error may produce the germline difference seen at one junction end. The DNA of the CDR3 is TGTGCCTGCAGTTTGTGGCGCATGGTCACTGAGCAGTTCTTC. Its protein is CACSLWRMVTEQFF. This rearrangement joins TRBV12-3 or TRBV12-4 to TRBJ2-1; D is unresolved. The CDR3 is made up of 14 amino acids.

With regard to this clonotype: The conserved final phenylalanine or tryptophan is absent from the CDR3, which likely points to a read error. It is unclear where the CDR3 begins or ends on the DNA, so no DNA is shown, and the CDR3 is as TCRdb lists it. CDR3 amino acids: CASSEAAWDYTL. The chain recombines TRBV6-1 with TRBJ1-2. Germline V CDR1 and CDR2: MNHNS, SASEGT. The CDR3 is 12 residues long, counting both termini.

This chain uses TRBV7-9 with TRBJ2-7, with TRBD2 as a possible D gene (5 bases). Trimming shortened V by 0 bases and J by 2 bases, and 11 bases separated the two germline ends. CDR1 is SEHNR and CDR2 is FQNEAQ in the germline V gene (reference sequence). The CDR3 runs 15 residues. CDR3 DNA: TGTGCCAGCAGCTTAGCCTCCGGGAACCCCTACGAGCAGTACTTC. Protein: CASSLASGNPYEQYF.

On this clonotype itself: Relative to the germline gene, one junction end is altered; a read error may explain this. This chain links TRBV29-1 with TRBJ2-6, with TRBD1 matching 7 bases. The length of the CDR3 is 14 residues. CDR1 is SQVTM, CDR2 ANQGSEA, per germline. The CDR3 nucleotides read TGCAGCGTTGGAGAGGTCGAGGGGGCCAACGCCCTGACTTTC. Translation: CSVGEVEGANALTF.

This clonotype has only one observation. This may stem from a read error, because a much larger clone lies one nucleotide away. V gene TRBV12-3 or TRBV12-4 combines with J gene TRBJ1-5, with 7 bases fitting TRBD1. The CDR3 contains 14 residues. CDR3 protein: CASCFGQAGRPQHF. The CDR3 coding sequence is TGTGCCAGCTGTTTTGGACAGGCTGGTCGGCCCCAGCATTTT.

Remarks on this clonotype: One end of the junction fails to match germline, which may point to a read error. The chain combines TRBV5-1 with TRBJ2-2; TRBD2 is a possible D gene (5 bases). This CDR3 has 12 residues. Germline CDR1 and CDR2: SGHRS and YFSETQ. CDR3 protein: CTSSLEVRELFF. The CDR3 DNA reads TGCACCAGCAGCTTGGAGGTGCGGGAGCTGTTTTTT. Supplemented by reference TRBV5-1 and TRBJ2-2, the full variable domain reads KAGVTQTPRYLIKTRGQQVTLSCSPISGHRSVSWYQQTPGQGLQFLFEYFSETQRNKGNFPGRFSGRQFSNSRSEMNVSTLELGDSALYLCTSSLEVRELFFGEGSRLTVL.

Worth noting for this clonotype: This may stem from a read error, because a much larger clone lies one nucleotide away. The chain is built from TRBV5-6 and TRBJ2-1; D remains ambiguous. Germline loops: CDR1 SGHDT, CDR2 YYEEEE. The CDR3 consists of 11 residues. CDR3 in amino acids: CASSSIDEQSF. DNA of the CDR3: TGTGCCAGCAGCTCTATAGATGAGCAGTCCTTC.

This clonotype was counted many times. The V gene is TRBV12-3 or TRBV12-4, the J gene TRBJ1-4; 8 bases map to TRBD1. Losses at the gene ends were 3 bases for V and 8 bases for J; bases not matched to a gene: 11. The CDR3 is 16 amino acids. CDR3 protein: CASSFLGDRHREKLFF. CDR3 DNA sequence: TGTGCCAGCAGTTTTCTGGGGGACAGGCACAGAGAAAAACTGTTTTTT.